These T cell receptor beta chains were read from a single sample in a study of Ad26.COV2.S vaccination and SARS-CoV-2 variants. Some clones are missing from TCRdb's copy, which holds only in-frame ones; the method was immunoSEQ multiplex PCR. The profile covers fewer than 500,000 clones, with about 88% appearing a single time and approximately 2.5% taken by the ten largest. The sample here was peripheral blood, taken in a trial of Ad26.COV2.S vaccine versus placebo. These receptors were collected from a person between 18 and 65 years old who received the Ad26.COV2.S COVID-19 vaccine or a placebo. Each CDR3 is given with its conserved first and last residue. The D gene is left open where the match is weak. A row's size may be missing; if present it is once, few, many or a size class.

- | TRBJ2-3 | TRBD2 | TRBV3-1/TRBV3-2 | CASSRRLAGGWTDTQYF | TGTGCCAGCAGCCGACGACTAGCGGGGGGTTGGACAGATACGCAGTATTTT
- | TRBJ1-1 | - | TRBV5-4 | CASSLVKGEQGSEAFF | TGTGCCAGCAGCTTGGTGAAGGGTGAGCAGGGGTCTGAAGCTTTCTTT
once | TRBJ1-2 | - | TRBV18 | CASSPNQPDTPGGYTF | TGTGCCAGCTCACCAAACCAGCCCGACACCCCCGGAGGCTACACCTTC
- | TRBJ1-5 | - | TRBV4-3 | CASSQVRVYQPQHF | TGCGCCAGCAGCCAAGTGCGCGTTTACCAGCCCCAGCATTTT
- | TRBJ1-4 | - | TRBV19 | CASSIWQAGGEKLFF | TGTGCCAGTAGTATATGGCAGGCCGGAGGGGAAAAACTGTTTTTT
few | TRBJ1-5 | - | TRBV7-2 | CASSLGRGYSNQPQHF | TGTGCCAGCAGCTTAGGTCGAGGATATAGCAATCAGCCCCAGCATTTT
- | TRBJ1-2 | - | TRBV5-4 | CASSRWGYGYTF | TGTGCCAGCAGCCGCTGGGGGTATGGCTACACCTTC
- | TRBJ2-3 | - | TRBV5-6 | CASSLSTDTQYF | TGTGCCAGCAGCTTGAGCACAGATACGCAGTATTTT
- | TRBJ2-6 | - | TRBV15 | CATSREILLGANVLTF | TGTGCCACCAGCAGAGAGATTCTCTTAGGGGCCAACGTCCTGACTTTC
- | TRBJ2-1 | - | TRBV24-1 | CATRRGPGSLDNEQFF | TGTGCCACCAGGAGGGGACCAGGCTCTTTAGACAATGAGCAGTTCTTC
- | TRBJ1-3 | - | TRBV13 | CASSFTAVGSGNTIYF | TGTGCCAGCAGCTTTACAGCGGTTGGCTCTGGAAACACCATATATTTT
- | TRBJ1-1 | - | TRBV20-1 | CSATEAFF | TGCAGTGCCACAGAAGCTTTCTTT
few | TRBJ1-2 | TRBD1 | TRBV27 | CASSLSPDRVGGYTF | TGTGCCAGCAGTTTATCCCCGGACAGGGTCGGAGGCTACACCTTC
- | TRBJ1-4 | - | TRBV6-5 | CASRTDSNEKLFF | TGTGCCAGTAGGACGGACTCTAATGAAAAACTGTTTTTT
once | TRBJ1-1 | - | TRBV7-2 | CASSPGAGRILNTEAFF | TGTGCCAGCTCCCCGGGGGCAGGGCGGATCTTGAACACTGAAGCTTTCTTT
- | TRBJ1-1 | - | TRBV10-3 | CAISTRRNTEAFF | TGTGCCATCAGTACTAGACGGAACACTGAAGCTTTCTTT
- | TRBJ2-3 | - | TRBV19 | CATSSARSPSTDTQYF | TGTGCCACCTCCTCGGCGCGGAGCCCGAGCACAGATACGCAGTATTTT
- | TRBJ1-1 | - | TRBV14 | CASSRPTALNTEAFF | TGTGCCAGCAGCCGGCCGACAGCTTTGAACACTGAAGCTTTCTTT
few | TRBJ1-3 | - | TRBV21-1 | CASSKDQLGEGYSGNTIYF | TGTGCCAGCAGCAAAGATCAGCTCGGGGAAGGCTACTCTGGAAACACCATATATTTT
- | TRBJ1-5 | - | TRBV15 | CATSRGGTLDNQPQHF | TGTGCCACCAGCAGAGGGGGCACTCTAGACAATCAGCCCCAGCATTTT
- | TRBJ2-1 | - | TRBV20-1 | CSAFLKSQFF | TGCAGTGCTTTTTTAAAATCGCAGTTCTTC
- | TRBJ2-2 | TRBD2 | TRBV7-2 | CASSLVLAEPTGELFF | TGTGCCAGCAGCTTAGTACTAGCGGAGCCCACCGGGGAGCTGTTTTTT
- | TRBJ2-5 | - | TRBV7-9 | CASSLEGAVVTQYF | TGTGCCAGCAGCTTAGAAGGTGCGGTGGTGACCCAGTACTTC
many | TRBJ2-3 | - | TRBV15 | CATSREGWGLADTQYF | TGTGCCACCAGCAGAGAAGGTTGGGGGCTCGCAGATACGCAGTATTTT
- | TRBJ1-1 | - | TRBV7-2 | CASSLGGRGTEAFF | TGTGCCAGCAGCCTGGGGGGACGGGGAACTGAAGCTTTCTTT
- | TRBJ2-3 | TRBD1 | TRBV7-6 | CASSFTGAPTDTQYF | TGTGCCAGCAGCTTCACAGGGGCCCCCACAGATACGCAGTATTTT
- | TRBJ2-3 | TRBD2 | TRBV7-9 | CASRGLAGDTDTQYF | TGTGCCAGCCGAGGACTAGCGGGAGACACAGATACGCAGTATTTT
- | TRBJ2-7 | - | TRBV28 | CASSLATYEQYF | TGTGCCAGCAGTTTAGCAACCTACGAGCAGTACTTC
- | TRBJ2-1 | TRBD2 | TRBV7-2 | CASSLDLAGISYNEQFF | TGTGCCAGCAGCTTAGACCTAGCGGGGATTTCCTACAATGAGCAGTTCTTC
- | TRBJ1-6 | - | TRBV15 | CATSEPGYNSPLHF | TGTGCCACCAGTGAGCCCGGGTATAATTCACCCCTCCACTTT
- | TRBJ2-1 | - | TRBV5-6 | CASKVGNRGWGPYNEQFF | TGTGCCAGCAAAGTCGGAAACCGCGGTTGGGGCCCCTACAATGAGCAGTTCTTC
- | TRBJ1-5 | - | TRBV7-2 | CASSLGPRDQPQHF | TGTGCCAGCAGCTTAGGTCCGCGCGATCAGCCCCAGCATTTT
- | TRBJ1-1 | - | TRBV13 | CASSQGPEAFF | TGTGCCAGCAGCCAGGGGCCCGAAGCTTTCTTT
- | TRBJ2-5 | TRBD1 | TRBV4-1 | CASSRNPGTDQETQYF | TGCGCCAGCAGCCGAAATCCCGGGACAGACCAAGAGACCCAGTACTTC
- | TRBJ1-4 | - | TRBV6-5 | CASKRGQSNEKLFF | TGTGCCAGCAAACGCGGACAGTCTAATGAAAAACTGTTTTTT
- | TRBJ2-1 | - | TRBV7-9 | CASSSFHNEQFF | TGTGCCAGCAGCTCGTTCCACAATGAGCAGTTCTTC
- | TRBJ1-6 | - | TRBV30 | CAWNTIRSPLHF | TGTGCCTGGAATACGATACGGTCACCCCTCCACTTT
- | TRBJ2-6 | - | TRBV5-6 | CASSLIYGVYSGANVLTF | TGTGCCAGCAGCTTGATTTATGGCGTCTACTCTGGGGCCAACGTCCTGACTTTC
once | TRBJ2-5 | - | TRBV14 | CASSQVGGDETQYF | TGTGCCAGCAGCCAAGTGGGGGGTGACGAGACCCAGTACTTC
- | TRBJ1-2 | - | TRBV20-1 | CSASRRIDYGYTF | TGCAGTGCTAGTCGTCGCATCGATTATGGCTACACCTTC
few | TRBJ1-2 | - | TRBV20-1 | CSPAGSRGYTF | TGCAGTCCAGCCGGGTCTCGCGGCTACACCTTC
- | TRBJ2-2 | - | TRBV9 | CASSVGHGELFF | TGTGCCAGCAGCGTAGGGCACGGGGAGCTGTTTTTT
- | TRBJ1-1 | - | TRBV9 | CASREQANTEAFF | TGTGCCAGCAGAGAACAGGCAAACACTGAAGCTTTCTTT
medium-sized | TRBJ2-6 | - | TRBV11-2 | CASSLGWGANVLTF | TGTGCCAGCAGCTTAGGGTGGGGGGCCAACGTCCTGACTTTC
- | TRBJ1-2 | - | TRBV3-1/TRBV3-2 | CASSRTGIEPYGYTF | TGTGCCAGCAGCCGAACCGGAATTGAACCCTATGGCTACACCTTC
- | TRBJ1-1 | TRBD1 | TRBV5-6 | CASSGGQGHTEAFF | TGTGCCAGCAGCGGCGGACAGGGGCACACTGAAGCTTTCTTT
few | TRBJ1-2 | - | TRBV25-1 | CASSEWDTSVDGYTF | TGTGCCAGCAGTGAATGGGACACCTCCGTCGATGGCTACACCTTC
- | TRBJ1-2 | - | TRBV5-6 | CASNPIGGLSYGYTF | TGTGCCAGCAACCCAATAGGAGGGCTAAGCTATGGCTACACCTTC
- | TRBJ1-1 | - | TRBV9 | CASSVGGSTEAFF | TGTGCCAGCAGCGTAGGAGGGAGCACTGAAGCTTTCTTT
- | TRBJ2-2 | - | TRBV7-9 | CASSEQRRAGMNTGELFF | TGTGCCAGCAGCGAACAGAGGCGGGCGGGAATGAACACCGGGGAGCTGTTTTTT
- | TRBJ2-7 | - | TRBV4-3 | CASSQDHTANPYEQYF | TGCGCCAGCAGCCAAGATCACACAGCCAATCCCTACGAGCAGTACTTC
- | TRBJ2-3 | - | TRBV4-2 | CASSPPRGTVMDTQYF | TGTGCCAGCAGCCCTCCCCGGGGGACGGTGATGGATACGCAGTATTTT
- | TRBJ2-3 | TRBD2 | TRBV12-3/TRBV12-4 | CASSGRAADTQYF | TGTGCCAGCAGCGGGAGGGCCGCAGATACGCAGTATTTT